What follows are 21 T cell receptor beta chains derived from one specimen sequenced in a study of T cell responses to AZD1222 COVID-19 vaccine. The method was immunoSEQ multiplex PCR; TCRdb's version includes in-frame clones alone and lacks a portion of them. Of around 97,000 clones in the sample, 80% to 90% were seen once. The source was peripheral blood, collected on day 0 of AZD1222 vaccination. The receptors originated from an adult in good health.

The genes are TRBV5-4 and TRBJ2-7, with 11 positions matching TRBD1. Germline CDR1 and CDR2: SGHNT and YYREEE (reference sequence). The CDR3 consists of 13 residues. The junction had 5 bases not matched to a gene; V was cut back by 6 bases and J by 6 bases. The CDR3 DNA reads TGTGCCAGCACCGAGGGACAGGGGGTCGAGCAGTACTTC. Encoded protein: CASTEGQGVEQYF.

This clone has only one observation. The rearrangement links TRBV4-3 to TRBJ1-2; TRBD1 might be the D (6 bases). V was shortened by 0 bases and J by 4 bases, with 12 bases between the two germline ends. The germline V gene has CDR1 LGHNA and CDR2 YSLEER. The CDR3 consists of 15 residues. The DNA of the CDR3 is TGCGCCAGCAGCCAAGATAGGGGGTCGGGCTATGGCTACACCTTC. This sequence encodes CASSQDRGSGYGYTF.

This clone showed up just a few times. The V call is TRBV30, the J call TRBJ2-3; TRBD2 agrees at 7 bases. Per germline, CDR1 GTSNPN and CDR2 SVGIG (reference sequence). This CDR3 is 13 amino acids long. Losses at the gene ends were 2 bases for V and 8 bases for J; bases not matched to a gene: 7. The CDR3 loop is CAWSSSSSGTQYF. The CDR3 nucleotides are TGTGCCTGGAGTTCGTCGTCTAGCGGTACGCAGTATTTT. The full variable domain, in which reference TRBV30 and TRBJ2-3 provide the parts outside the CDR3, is SQTIHQWPATLVQPVGSPLSLECTVEGTSNPNLYWYRQAAGRGLQLLFYSVGIGQISSEVPQNLSASRPQDRQFILSSKKLLLSDSGFYLCAWSSSSSGTQYFGPGTRLTVL.

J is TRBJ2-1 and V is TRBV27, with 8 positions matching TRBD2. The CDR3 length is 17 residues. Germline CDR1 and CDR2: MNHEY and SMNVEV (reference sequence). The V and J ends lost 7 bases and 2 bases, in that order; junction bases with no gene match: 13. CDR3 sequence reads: CASTHRGSGETYNEQFF. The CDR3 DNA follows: TGTGCCAGCACCCATCGGGGTAGCGGGGAGACCTACAATGAGCAGTTCTTC.

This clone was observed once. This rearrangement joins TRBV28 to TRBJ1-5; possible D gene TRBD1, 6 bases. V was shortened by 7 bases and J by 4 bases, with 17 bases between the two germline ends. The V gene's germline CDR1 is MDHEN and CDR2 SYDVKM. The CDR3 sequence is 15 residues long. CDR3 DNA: TGTGCCAGCATCGGAAGGGGGGTACCTAATCAGCCCCAGCATTTT. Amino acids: CASIGRGVPNQPQHF.

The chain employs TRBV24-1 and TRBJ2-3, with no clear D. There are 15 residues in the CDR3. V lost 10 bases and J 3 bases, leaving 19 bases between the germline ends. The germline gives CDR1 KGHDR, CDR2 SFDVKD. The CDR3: CATHRSGLGTDTQYF. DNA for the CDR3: TGTGCCACTCATAGGTCGGGCCTTGGGACAGATACGCAGTATTTT.

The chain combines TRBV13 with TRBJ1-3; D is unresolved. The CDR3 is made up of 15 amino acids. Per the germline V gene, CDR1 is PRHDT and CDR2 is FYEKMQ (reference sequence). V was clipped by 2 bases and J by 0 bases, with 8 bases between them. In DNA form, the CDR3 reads TGTGCCAGCAGCTTATATATCCTCTCTGGAAACACCATATATTTT. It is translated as CASSLYILSGNTIYF.

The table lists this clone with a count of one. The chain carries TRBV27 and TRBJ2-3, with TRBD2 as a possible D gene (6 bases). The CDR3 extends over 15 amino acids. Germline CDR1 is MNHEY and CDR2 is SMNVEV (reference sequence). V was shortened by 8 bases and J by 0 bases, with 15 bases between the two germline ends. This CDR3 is CASSEGLSSTDTQYF. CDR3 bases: TGTGCCAGCTCGGAGGGGTTATCTAGCACAGATACGCAGTATTTT.

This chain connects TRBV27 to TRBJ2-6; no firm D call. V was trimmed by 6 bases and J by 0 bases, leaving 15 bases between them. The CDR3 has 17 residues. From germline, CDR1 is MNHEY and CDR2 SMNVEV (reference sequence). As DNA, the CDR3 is TGTGCCAGCAGCCTCGGGCAGTTCGTCTCTGGGGCCAACGTCCTGACTTTC. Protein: CASSLGQFVSGANVLTF.

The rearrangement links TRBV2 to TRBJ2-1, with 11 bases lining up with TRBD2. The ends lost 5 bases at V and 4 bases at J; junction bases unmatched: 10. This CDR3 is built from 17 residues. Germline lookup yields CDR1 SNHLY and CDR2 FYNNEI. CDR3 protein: CASSPLLTSGGYNEQFF. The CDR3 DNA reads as TGTGCCAGCAGTCCATTATTAACTAGCGGGGGTTACAATGAGCAGTTCTTC.

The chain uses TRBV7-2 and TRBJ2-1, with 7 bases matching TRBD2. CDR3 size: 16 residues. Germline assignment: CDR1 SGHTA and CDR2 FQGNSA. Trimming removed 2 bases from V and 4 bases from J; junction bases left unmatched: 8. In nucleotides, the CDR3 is TGTGCCAGCAGCTTATCCGCTGGGGGGGATTACAATGAGCAGTTCTTC. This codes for CASSLSAGGDYNEQFF.

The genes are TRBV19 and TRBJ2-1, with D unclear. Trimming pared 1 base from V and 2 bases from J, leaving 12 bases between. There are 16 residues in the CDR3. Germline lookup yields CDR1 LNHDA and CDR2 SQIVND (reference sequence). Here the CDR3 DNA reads TGTGCCAGTAGTATAGGTCTCCAGCGACCCTACAATGAGCAGTTCTTC. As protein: CASSIGLQRPYNEQFF.

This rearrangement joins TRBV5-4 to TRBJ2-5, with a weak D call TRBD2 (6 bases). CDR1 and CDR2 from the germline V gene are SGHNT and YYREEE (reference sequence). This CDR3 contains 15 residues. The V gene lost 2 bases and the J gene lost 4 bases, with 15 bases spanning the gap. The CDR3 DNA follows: TGTGCCAGCAGCTTAACACCGGAGGGGTCAGAGACCCAGTACTTC. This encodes CASSLTPEGSETQYF. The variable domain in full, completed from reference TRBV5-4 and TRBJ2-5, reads ETGVTQSPTHLIKTRGQQVTLRCSSQSGHNTVSWYQQALGQGPQFIFQYYREEENGRGNFPPRFSGLQFPNYSSELNVNALELDDSALYLCASSLTPEGSETQYFGPGTRLLVL.

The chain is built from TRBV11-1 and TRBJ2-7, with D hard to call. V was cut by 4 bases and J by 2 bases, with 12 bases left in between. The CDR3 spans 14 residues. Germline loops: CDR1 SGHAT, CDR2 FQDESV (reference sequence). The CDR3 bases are TGTGCCAGCAGCTCGAGGACGGCCCCCTACGAGCAGTACTTC. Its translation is CASSSRTAPYEQYF.

CDR3 region: CASSLAATLYEQYF. CDR3 DNA sequence: TGTGCCAGCAGCTTAGCGGCCACCTTATACGAGCAGTACTTC. V is TRBV7-9 and J is TRBJ2-7, with D hard to call. Germline CDR1 SEHNR, CDR2 FQNEAQ (reference sequence). The CDR3 length is 14 residues. The V end was cut by 0 bases, the J end by 4 bases, with 10 bases between.

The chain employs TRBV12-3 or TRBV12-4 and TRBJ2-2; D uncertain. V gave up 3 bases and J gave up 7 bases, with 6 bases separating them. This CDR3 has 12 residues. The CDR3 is CASSLLGGELFF. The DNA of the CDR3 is TGTGCCAGCAGTTTGTTGGGCGGGGAGCTGTTTTTT.

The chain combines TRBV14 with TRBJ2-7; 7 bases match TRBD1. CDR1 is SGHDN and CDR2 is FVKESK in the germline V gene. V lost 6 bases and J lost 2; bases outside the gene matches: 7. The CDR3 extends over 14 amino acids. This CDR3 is CASSPQGIAYEQYF. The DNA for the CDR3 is TGTGCCAGCAGTCCACAGGGGATAGCCTACGAGCAGTACTTC.

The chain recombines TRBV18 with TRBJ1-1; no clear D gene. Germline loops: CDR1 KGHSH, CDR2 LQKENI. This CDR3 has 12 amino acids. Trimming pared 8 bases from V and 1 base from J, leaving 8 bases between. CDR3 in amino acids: CASRTTNTEAFF. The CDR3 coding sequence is TGTGCCAGCCGAACCACGAACACTGAAGCTTTCTTT.

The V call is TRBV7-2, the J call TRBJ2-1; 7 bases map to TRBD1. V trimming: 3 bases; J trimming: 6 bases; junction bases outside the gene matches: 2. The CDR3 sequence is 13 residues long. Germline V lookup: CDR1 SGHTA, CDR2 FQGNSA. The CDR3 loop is CASSFDRANEQFF. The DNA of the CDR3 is TGTGCCAGCAGCTTCGACAGGGCCAATGAGCAGTTCTTC.

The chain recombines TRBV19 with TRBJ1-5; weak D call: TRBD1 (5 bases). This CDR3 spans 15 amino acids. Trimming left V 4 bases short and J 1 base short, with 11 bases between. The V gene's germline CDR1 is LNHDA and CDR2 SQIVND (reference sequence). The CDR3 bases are TGTGCCAGTAGTACGTTCGGGGGAAGCAATCAGCCCCAGCATTTT. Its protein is CASSTFGGSNQPQHF.

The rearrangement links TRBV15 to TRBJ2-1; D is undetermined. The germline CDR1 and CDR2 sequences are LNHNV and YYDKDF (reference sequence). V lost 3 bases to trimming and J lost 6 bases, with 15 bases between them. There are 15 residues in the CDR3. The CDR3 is CATSRDRVDFNEQFF. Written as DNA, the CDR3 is TGTGCCACCAGCAGGGACCGGGTCGATTTCAATGAGCAGTTCTTC.